This T cell receptor (beta chain) was captured in a study of T-cell reconstitution after alpha-beta-depleted transplantation in children (dated by TCRdb to the mid-2010s). For context, the study as a whole: The study quantitatively tracked T-cell immune reconstitution after TCRalphabeta/CD19-depleted allogeneic hematopoietic cell transplantation in children using TCR repertoire profiling. What the study reported, not specific to this receptor: In some patients, the high TCRbeta diversity seen at day 60 was put down to recipient T cells and intrathymic progenitors that had survived conditioning. Hyperexpanded clone frequencies declined over subsequent months; after one year, T-cell counts and TCRbeta diversity were mostly attributed to newly produced T cells. Apparently early alphabetaT-cell count recovery about two months after transplant reportedly relied on only several hundred rapidly expanded clones derived from non-depleted graft cells.

Library generation was performed with PCR. For sequencing, an Illumina HiSeq 2500 was employed. TCR library preparation used molecular barcoding, with unique molecular identifiers applied to normalize quantification of the TCRbeta repertoire. The raw public reads went through TCRdb reprocessing: fastp at Q25, MiXCR clone calling, in-frame beta chains kept. Merged by CDR3 protein, the rows form single entries marked with the most common genes and DNA. In this sample the table shows under 250,000 distinct CDR3 sequences, about 7% of which occur a single time. The ten largest make up 5.5% of the sample. In this sample, this clonotype turned up a few times. Its binding antigen is unknown. No qualities accompany the bases; no much larger clone lies one base away. The sample's treatment or condition label, decoded: allogeneic hematopoietic cell transplantation with graft depleted of TCRalphabeta T cells and CD19 B cells. The transplant recipients were children given TCRalphabeta/CD19-depleted allogeneic hematopoietic cell grafts.

Inclusive of the bounding cysteine and phenylalanine, the CDR3 is 14 residues long. Of all the DNA, just the CDR3 is kept, 42 bases in frame from base 1. CDR1 and CDR2 (MNHEY, SVGEGT) derive from the germline V gene. V and J are truncated by 5 bases and 3 bases respectively, leaving an intervening sequence of 8 bases. The TCR sequence derives from a boy younger than 10 with acute lymphoblastic leukemia, due to receive a stem cell transplant. This chain joins TRBV6-2 or TRBV6-3 to TRBJ2-6, with TRBD2 tentatively as D gene (5 bases match). This specimen was PBMCs, taken before TCRalphabeta/CD19-depleted stem cell transplant. The DNA sequence is TGTGCCAGCAGTCCTACTAGTGGGGCCAACGTCCTGACTTTC. Translated, it reads CASSPTSGANVLTF.